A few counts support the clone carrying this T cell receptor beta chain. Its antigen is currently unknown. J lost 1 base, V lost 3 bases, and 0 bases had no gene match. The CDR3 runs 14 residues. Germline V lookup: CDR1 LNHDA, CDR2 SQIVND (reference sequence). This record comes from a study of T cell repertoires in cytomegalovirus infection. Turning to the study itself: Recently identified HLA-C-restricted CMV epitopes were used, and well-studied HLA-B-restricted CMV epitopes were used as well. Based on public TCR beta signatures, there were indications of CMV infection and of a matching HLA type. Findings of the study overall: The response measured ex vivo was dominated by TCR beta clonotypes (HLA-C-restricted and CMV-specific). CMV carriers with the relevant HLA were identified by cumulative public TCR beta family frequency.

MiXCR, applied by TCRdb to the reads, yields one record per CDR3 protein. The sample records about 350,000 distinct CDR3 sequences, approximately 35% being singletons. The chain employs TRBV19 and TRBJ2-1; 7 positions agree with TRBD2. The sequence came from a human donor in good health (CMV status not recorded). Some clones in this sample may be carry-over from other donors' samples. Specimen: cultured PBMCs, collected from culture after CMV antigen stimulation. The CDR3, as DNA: TGTGCCAGTAGTATGCGGGAGTCCTACAATGAGCAGTTCTTC. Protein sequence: CASSMRESYNEQFF.